Described below is a single TCR beta chain sequence and its context. Its antigen is unidentified. This entry belongs to a study of shared clonotypes between healthy human individuals. About the study: A donor's plate count was three for CD4 naive and three for CD4 memory; CD8 naive had two and CD8 memory one.

Regarding the study as a whole: An effect of sequencing depth on clonotype sharing among donors was expected. Roughly 5% was the fraction of naive CD4 clonotypes found shared across four donors. The researchers took only blood, and tissue repertoires probably look different.

CDR3 length: 15 amino acids. The germline gives CDR1 WNHNN, CDR2 SYGVQD (reference sequence). The V segment lost 4 bases and the J segment 2 bases; nucleotides outside the gene matches: 6. As defined, naive CD8 cells were CD45RO-negative and positively selected for CCR7, with terminally differentiated effector memory CD45RA+ cells excluded. Profiled with immunoSEQ multiplex PCR; TCRdb holds only in-frame clones, not every one. The table lists about 2.1 million clones, roughly 93% of them singletons. V usage is TRBV10-1 and J usage is TRBJ1-2; 8 nucleotides match TRBD1. The sample taken for sequencing was naive CD8+ T cells from PBMCs. This TCR was recovered from a man between 18 and 35 years old in good health. Some clones in this sample may be carry-over from other donors' samples. The CDR3: CASSGFRQGNYGYTF. The DNA for the CDR3 is TGCGCCAGCAGTGGATTTCGACAGGGGAACTATGGCTACACCTTC.